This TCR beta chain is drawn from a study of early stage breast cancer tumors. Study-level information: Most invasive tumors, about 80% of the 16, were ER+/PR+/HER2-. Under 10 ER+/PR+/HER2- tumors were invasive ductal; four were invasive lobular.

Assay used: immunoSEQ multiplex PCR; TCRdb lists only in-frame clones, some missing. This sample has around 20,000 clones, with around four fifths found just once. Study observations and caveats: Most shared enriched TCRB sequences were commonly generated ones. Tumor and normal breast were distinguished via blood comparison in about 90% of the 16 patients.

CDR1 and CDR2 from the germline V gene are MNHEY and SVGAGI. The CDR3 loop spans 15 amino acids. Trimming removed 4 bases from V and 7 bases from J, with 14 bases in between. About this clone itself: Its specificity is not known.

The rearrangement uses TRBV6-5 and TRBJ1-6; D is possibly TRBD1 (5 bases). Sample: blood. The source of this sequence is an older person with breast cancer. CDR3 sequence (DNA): TGTGCCAGCAGTTTCCTCAGGGCCGGGAATTCACCCCTCCACTTT. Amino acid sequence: CASSFLRAGNSPLHF.